The sequence of this T cell receptor (beta chain) was determined in a study of blood T cell repertoires in COVID-19. This clone was observed once. Each recovered donor of Cohort 3 presented with two negative PCRs, clearance, or symptom resolution. Libraries were prepared by immunoSEQ multiplex PCR; TCRdb keeps only in-frame clonotypes and omits some of them. The sample holds a few hundred thousand clones, approximately 89% seen once. From germline, CDR1 is KGHDR and CDR2 SFDVKD. This CDR3 has 16 amino acids. The V and J ends lost 7 bases and 0 bases respectively, with 15 bases between them. Sequenced sample: PBMCs or T cells enriched from blood (not recorded which). This TCR derives from a woman under 40 who had recovered from COVID-19. V is TRBV24-1 and J is TRBJ1-5; D possibly corresponds to TRBD1 (6 bases). In nucleotides, the CDR3 is TGTGCCACCAGAGCCGGACAGAAAAATAGCAATCAGCCCCAGCATTTT. Residues: CATRAGQKNSNQPQHF.